This is a list of T cell receptor beta chains from one sample in a study of beta chain features in type 1 diabetes. TCRdb's copy holds only in-frame clones and misses some; the assay was immunoSEQ multiplex PCR. Of roughly 500,000 clones in the sample, around 10% are singletons; the top ten hold more than 0.045%. Sequencing was carried out using naive CD4+ T cells from blood. The receptors stem from a woman aged 18-30 years in good health. Each CDR3 is given with its conserved first and last residue. D genes are given only for firm matches. Clone size is not always given. Where it is, it says once, few, many or a class for expanded clones.

cdr3_length: 14
d_call: NA
j_call: TRBJ1-4
v_call: TRBV27
clone_size: few
cdr3_nt: TGTGCCAGCAGCGGCCCCGGGCCTAATGAAAAACTGTTTTTT
cdr3_aa: CASSGPGPNEKLFF

cdr3_length: 16
d_call: TRBD2
j_call: TRBJ2-3
v_call: TRBV7-8
clone_size: NA
cdr3_nt: TGTGCCAGCAGCTACAAGCGGGGGCTGAGGGCAGATACGCAGTATTTT
cdr3_aa: CASSYKRGLRADTQYF

cdr3_length: 12
d_call: NA
j_call: TRBJ2-5
v_call: TRBV18
clone_size: few
cdr3_nt: TGTGCCAGCTCCCAGTACCAAGAGACCCAGTACTTC
cdr3_aa: CASSQYQETQYF

cdr3_length: 16
d_call: NA
j_call: TRBJ2-4
v_call: TRBV29-1
clone_size: few
cdr3_nt: TGCAGCGTTGGCACGCAGGGGCCCTTAGCCAAAAACATTCAGTACTTC
cdr3_aa: CSVGTQGPLAKNIQYF

cdr3_length: 14
d_call: NA
j_call: TRBJ1-1
v_call: TRBV28
clone_size: few
cdr3_nt: TGTGCCAGCAGTTTCGGGGGACTGAACACTGAAGCTTTCTTT
cdr3_aa: CASSFGGLNTEAFF

cdr3_length: 14
d_call: TRBD1
j_call: TRBJ1-1
v_call: TRBV2
clone_size: few
cdr3_nt: TGTGCCAGCAGATACAGGGGAATGAACACTGAAGCTTTCTTT
cdr3_aa: CASRYRGMNTEAFF

cdr3_length: 15
d_call: NA
j_call: TRBJ2-1
v_call: TRBV7-3
clone_size: NA
cdr3_nt: TGTGCCAGCAGCCCGGCCGGCCCGCGAGGCGATGAGCAGTTCTTC
cdr3_aa: CASSPAGPRGDEQFF

cdr3_length: 16
d_call: TRBD1
j_call: TRBJ2-1
v_call: TRBV7-3
clone_size: NA
cdr3_nt: TGTGCCAGCAGCCCCTTAGGGACAGGGGGCTTGAATGAGCAGTTCTTC
cdr3_aa: CASSPLGTGGLNEQFF

cdr3_length: 13
d_call: TRBD1
j_call: TRBJ2-4
v_call: TRBV6-5
clone_size: few
cdr3_nt: TGTGCCAGCAGTGACAGGGGGAGAAACATTCAGTACTTC
cdr3_aa: CASSDRGRNIQYF

cdr3_length: 12
d_call: TRBD1
j_call: TRBJ2-1
v_call: TRBV7-9
clone_size: NA
cdr3_nt: TGTGCCAGCAGCGAATACAGGGGTGAGCAGTTCTTC
cdr3_aa: CASSEYRGEQFF

cdr3_length: 15
d_call: NA
j_call: TRBJ2-3
v_call: TRBV7-2
clone_size: few
cdr3_nt: TGTGCCAGCAGCTTAGTAAGCGGCGGGCCAGATACGCAGTATTTT
cdr3_aa: CASSLVSGGPDTQYF

cdr3_length: 13
d_call: NA
j_call: TRBJ2-5
v_call: TRBV5-1
clone_size: NA
cdr3_nt: TGCGCCAGCAGCTTGGCGTCCCTAGAGACCCAGTACTTC
cdr3_aa: CASSLASLETQYF

cdr3_length: 11
d_call: NA
j_call: TRBJ1-1
v_call: TRBV6-5
clone_size: NA
cdr3_nt: TGTGCCAGCAGCACCGGGACAGAAGCTTTCTTT
cdr3_aa: CASSTGTEAFF

cdr3_length: 18
d_call: NA
j_call: TRBJ2-3
v_call: TRBV7-3
clone_size: few
cdr3_nt: TGTGCCAGCAGCTTAGCCCCTTCGGGGGCGGGGGCACCAGATACGCAGTATTTT
cdr3_aa: CASSLAPSGAGAPDTQYF

cdr3_length: 19
d_call: TRBD2
j_call: TRBJ2-1
v_call: TRBV30
clone_size: NA
cdr3_nt: TGTGCCTGGAGCTCGCGCCGGGGCGGGAGGTACACGGGAGGCAATGAGCAGTTCTTC
cdr3_aa: CAWSSRRGGRYTGGNEQFF

cdr3_length: 14
d_call: NA
j_call: TRBJ2-5
v_call: TRBV2
clone_size: NA
cdr3_nt: TGTGCCAGCAGGAGGGGGGGATTGACAGAGACCCAGTACTTC
cdr3_aa: CASRRGGLTETQYF

cdr3_length: 14
d_call: NA
j_call: TRBJ2-5
v_call: TRBV11-2
clone_size: NA
cdr3_nt: TGTGCCAGCAGTTCCCGGCCGGACTTAGAGACCCAGTACTTC
cdr3_aa: CASSSRPDLETQYF

cdr3_length: 13
d_call: TRBD2
j_call: TRBJ2-2
v_call: TRBV7-9
clone_size: few
cdr3_nt: TGTGCCGGGGCGCTAGCGGGTGCCGGGGAGCTGTTTTTT
cdr3_aa: CAGALAGAGELFF

cdr3_length: 13
d_call: NA
j_call: TRBJ1-2
v_call: TRBV5-4
clone_size: NA
cdr3_nt: TGTGCCAGCAGCTTAACACCTAACTATGGCTACACCTTC
cdr3_aa: CASSLTPNYGYTF

cdr3_length: 13
d_call: NA
j_call: TRBJ2-5
v_call: TRBV7-2
clone_size: few
cdr3_nt: TGTGCCAGCAGCTTAGTCTCCTGGGAGACCCAGTACTTC
cdr3_aa: CASSLVSWETQYF

cdr3_length: 12
d_call: NA
j_call: TRBJ2-2
v_call: TRBV7-2
clone_size: few
cdr3_nt: TGTGCCAGCAGCCCTTACACCGGGGAGCTGTTTTTT
cdr3_aa: CASSPYTGELFF

cdr3_length: 13
d_call: NA
j_call: TRBJ1-4
v_call: TRBV9
clone_size: NA
cdr3_nt: TGTGCCAGCAGCGTCGGACGTATTGGAAAACTGTTTTTT
cdr3_aa: CASSVGRIGKLFF

cdr3_length: 13
d_call: TRBD2
j_call: TRBJ2-5
v_call: TRBV2
clone_size: few
cdr3_nt: TGTGCCAGCTCGACTAGCGGGAGTCAGACCCAGTACTTC
cdr3_aa: CASSTSGSQTQYF

cdr3_length: 13
d_call: NA
j_call: TRBJ2-1
v_call: TRBV7-3
clone_size: few
cdr3_nt: TGTGCCAGCAGCCCTGGACAGTACAATGAGCAGTTCTTC
cdr3_aa: CASSPGQYNEQFF

cdr3_length: 15
d_call: TRBD2
j_call: TRBJ2-1
v_call: TRBV18
clone_size: few
cdr3_nt: TGTGCCAGCTCACCACCTAGCGGGAGGTACAATGAGCAGTTCTTC
cdr3_aa: CASSPPSGRYNEQFF

cdr3_length: 15
d_call: TRBD2
j_call: TRBJ2-3
v_call: TRBV6-5
clone_size: NA
cdr3_nt: TGTGCCAGCAGTCTTGGGACTAGCGGGACAGATACGCAGTATTTT
cdr3_aa: CASSLGTSGTDTQYF

cdr3_length: 15
d_call: TRBD1
j_call: TRBJ2-7
v_call: TRBV6-5
clone_size: NA
cdr3_nt: TGTGCCATCAGTGGCACCGGGACAGGGGGCTACGAGCAGTACTTC
cdr3_aa: CAISGTGTGGYEQYF

cdr3_length: 13
d_call: NA
j_call: TRBJ2-2
v_call: TRBV29-1
clone_size: NA
cdr3_nt: TGCAGCGTCGGGCCCACTCTGGCCGGGGAGCTGTTTTTT
cdr3_aa: CSVGPTLAGELFF

cdr3_length: 16
d_call: NA
j_call: TRBJ2-7
v_call: TRBV13
clone_size: few
cdr3_nt: TGTGCCAGCAGCTCTTCTCTCACGCGGGATTGGTACGAGCAGTACTTC
cdr3_aa: CASSSSLTRDWYEQYF

cdr3_length: 16
d_call: NA
j_call: TRBJ1-5
v_call: TRBV7-9
clone_size: NA
cdr3_nt: TGTGCCAGCAGCTTAGGTGACGATCCGATGGGTCAGCCCCAGCATTTT
cdr3_aa: CASSLGDDPMGQPQHF

cdr3_length: 15
d_call: NA
j_call: TRBJ2-7
v_call: TRBV5-4
clone_size: NA
cdr3_nt: TGTGCCAGCAGCCCCCGGGGGAGGGGGCCCTACGAGCAGTACTTC
cdr3_aa: CASSPRGRGPYEQYF

cdr3_length: 13
d_call: NA
j_call: TRBJ2-2
v_call: TRBV5-1
clone_size: few
cdr3_nt: TGCGCCACTGGGATGGTTAACACCGGGGAGCTGTTTTTT
cdr3_aa: CATGMVNTGELFF

cdr3_length: 15
d_call: TRBD1
j_call: TRBJ1-2
v_call: TRBV6-6
clone_size: NA
cdr3_nt: TGTGCCAGCAGTTATTCGGACAGGGCCCGCTATGGCTACACCTTC
cdr3_aa: CASSYSDRARYGYTF

cdr3_length: 15
d_call: NA
j_call: TRBJ2-3
v_call: TRBV5-1
clone_size: NA
cdr3_nt: TGCGCCAGCAGCTTTTATCGGCGGTACACAGATACGCAGTATTTT
cdr3_aa: CASSFYRRYTDTQYF

cdr3_length: 13
d_call: NA
j_call: TRBJ1-2
v_call: TRBV30
clone_size: many
cdr3_nt: TGTGCCTGGAGTGCCCAGGTGAACTATGGCTACACCTTC
cdr3_aa: CAWSAQVNYGYTF

cdr3_length: 15
d_call: TRBD1
j_call: TRBJ1-5
v_call: TRBV4-1
clone_size: NA
cdr3_nt: TGCGCCAGCAGCCAGGGGACAGGGGGCAATCAGCCCCAGCATTTT
cdr3_aa: CASSQGTGGNQPQHF

cdr3_length: 15
d_call: NA
j_call: TRBJ2-5
v_call: TRBV11-1
clone_size: few
cdr3_nt: TGTGCCAGCAGCTTAGCAGGGGCGTCATTGTTGACCCAGTACTTC
cdr3_aa: CASSLAGASLLTQYF

cdr3_length: 13
d_call: NA
j_call: TRBJ2-1
v_call: TRBV6-5
clone_size: few
cdr3_nt: TGTGCCAGCAAAGAGAGCTCCTACAATGAGCAGTTCTTC
cdr3_aa: CASKESSYNEQFF

cdr3_length: 16
d_call: NA
j_call: TRBJ1-3
v_call: TRBV23-1
clone_size: few
cdr3_nt: TGCGCCAGCAGGCGCGACAGGAGAATCTCTGGAAACACCATATATTTT
cdr3_aa: CASRRDRRISGNTIYF

cdr3_length: 14
d_call: NA
j_call: TRBJ1-1
v_call: TRBV5-1
clone_size: NA
cdr3_nt: TGCGCCAGCAGCTTGAACGGCCCGAGCACTGAAGCTTTCTTT
cdr3_aa: CASSLNGPSTEAFF

cdr3_length: 15
d_call: NA
j_call: TRBJ2-3
v_call: TRBV5-4
clone_size: few
cdr3_nt: TGTGCCAGCAGCCTCGCGGTTCGGGCCACAGATACGCAGTATTTT
cdr3_aa: CASSLAVRATDTQYF

cdr3_length: 15
d_call: TRBD1
j_call: TRBJ1-1
v_call: TRBV5-1
clone_size: NA
cdr3_nt: TGCGCCAGCAGCCAAGGACAGGGGGCTGTGTCGGAAGCTTTCTTT
cdr3_aa: CASSQGQGAVSEAFF

cdr3_length: 12
d_call: NA
j_call: TRBJ1-1
v_call: TRBV5-1
clone_size: few
cdr3_nt: TGCGCCAGCAGCAGGGACGTTGGTGAAGCTTTCTTT
cdr3_aa: CASSRDVGEAFF

cdr3_length: 11
d_call: NA
j_call: TRBJ2-3
v_call: TRBV30
clone_size: few
cdr3_nt: TGTGCCTGGGCTCAGGGGGATACGCAGTATTTT
cdr3_aa: CAWAQGDTQYF

cdr3_length: 13
d_call: NA
j_call: TRBJ2-7
v_call: TRBV7-2
clone_size: NA
cdr3_nt: TGTGCCAGCAGCTTAGTTTCCGGATCCCAGCAGTACTTC
cdr3_aa: CASSLVSGSQQYF

cdr3_length: 14
d_call: TRBD2
j_call: TRBJ2-1
v_call: TRBV29-1
clone_size: NA
cdr3_nt: TGCAGCGCTGAGGGCGGCGGGAGGGTGCCTGAGCAGTTCTTC
cdr3_aa: CSAEGGGRVPEQFF